This TCR beta chain was captured by sequencing in a study of OX40 agonist ivuxolimab in advanced cancers. In the study overall: Participants averaged roughly 57 years of age (range roughly 20 to 90) and were about 85% male. Regarding the study as a whole: Compared with CD4+, CD8+ T cells on average had more expanded clones.

Produced via immunoSEQ multiplex PCR; TCRdb's table is partial and in-frame only. The sample lists about 26,000 clones; approximately 89% were seen once. Germline trimming cut 8 bases from V and 11 bases from J; bases unmatched to any gene: 8. CDR3 length: 11 amino acids. Germline CDR1 is MNHNS and CDR2 is SASEGT. In regard to this clone: Its antigen remains unidentified.

The sequencing used CD4+ or CD8+ T cells sorted from blood, collected in a trial of the OX40 agonist ivuxolimab. This TCR was sampled from an adult with an advanced solid tumor such as melanoma, head and neck, liver or kidney cancer. The rearrangement links TRBV6-1 to TRBJ1-1; 7 nucleotides line up with TRBD1. CDR3 in DNA: TGTGCCAGCTTGGCAGGGGGTAATGCTTTCTTT. Translation gives CASLAGGNAFF.